This T cell receptor (beta chain) stems from a study of shared clonotypes between healthy human individuals. Findings and limits, study-wide: Relative to memory subsets, naive subsets generally showed larger estimated richness.

Turning to this clone: The antigen is undetermined. The sample has other DNA sequences that encode this CDR3 too.

In the authors' workflow: Filtering differed, since immunoSEQ gave only junction sequences and no quality scores. Libraries were prepared by immunoSEQ multiplex PCR; TCRdb keeps only in-frame clonotypes and omits some of them. V and J calls and clone size are given by that table; D and trimming were obtained from the DNA. The sample includes 1,500,000 or so clones, more than 95% seen only once; the top ten take about 1.2%. Germline CDR1 reads SGHRS; CDR2 reads YFSETQ. The CDR3 has 14 residues. The germline V and J ends were trimmed by 2 bases and 4 bases, with 10 bases remaining between them. The specimen was naive CD4+ T cells sorted from blood. Subset described: CD45RA+ positively selected. The sequence derives from a man aged 30-40 years in good health. The genes are TRBV5-1 and TRBJ1-5; D may be TRBD1 (5 bases). The CDR3 DNA is TGCGCCAGCAGCTTAGGGACGGGTAATCAGCCCCAGCATTTT. It translates to CASSLGTGNQPQHF.